This T cell receptor (beta chain) originates from a study of blood T cells in healthy people across ages. For the second PCR, which ran for about 7 to 12 cycles, a sample-barcoded 5' primer and a J-beta primer mix were used. One entry per CDR3 protein, called by TCRdb with MiXCR from the 5' RACE reads. The top ten hold more than 20% of the sample, which has around 1,900,000 distinct CDR3 sequences, roughly 43% seen once. CDR1 is SEHNR, CDR2 FQNEAQ, per germline (reference sequence). Trimming stripped 10 bases from V and 5 bases from J, with 14 bases between. The CDR3 extends over 12 amino acids. This clonotype was observed many times.

Sequencing was done on a sample of blood. The origin of this receptor is a human donor in good health. The J gene is TRBJ2-5, the V gene TRBV7-9; D remains unclear. Here the CDR3 reads CANEQQSETQYF. The CDR3 bases are TGTGCCAACGAACAGCAGAGTGAGACCCAGTACTTC. Supplemented by reference TRBV7-9 and TRBJ2-5, the full variable domain reads DTGVSQNPRHKITKRGQNVTFRCDPISEHNRLYWYRQTLGQGPEFLTYFQNEAQLEKSRLLSDRFSAERPKGSFSTLEIQRTEQGDSAMYLCANEQQSETQYFGPGTRLLVL.